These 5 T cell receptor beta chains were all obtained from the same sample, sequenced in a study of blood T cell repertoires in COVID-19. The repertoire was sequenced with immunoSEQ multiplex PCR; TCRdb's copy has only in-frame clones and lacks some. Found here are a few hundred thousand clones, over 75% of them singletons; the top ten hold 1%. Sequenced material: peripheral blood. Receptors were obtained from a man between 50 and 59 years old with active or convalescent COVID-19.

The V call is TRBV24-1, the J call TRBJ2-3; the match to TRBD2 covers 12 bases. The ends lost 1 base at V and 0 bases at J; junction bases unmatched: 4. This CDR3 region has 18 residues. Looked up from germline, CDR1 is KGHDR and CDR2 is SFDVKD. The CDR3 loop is CATSDFKGTSGSTDTQYF. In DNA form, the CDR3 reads TGTGCCACCAGTGATTTCAAAGGGACTAGCGGGAGCACAGATACGCAGTATTTT.

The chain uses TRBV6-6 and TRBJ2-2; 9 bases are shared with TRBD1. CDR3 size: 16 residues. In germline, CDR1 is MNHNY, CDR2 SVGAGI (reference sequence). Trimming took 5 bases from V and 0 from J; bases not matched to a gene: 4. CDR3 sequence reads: CASSLTGGTNTGELFF. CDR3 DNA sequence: TGTGCCAGCAGTCTGACAGGGGGTACGAACACCGGGGAGCTGTTTTTT.

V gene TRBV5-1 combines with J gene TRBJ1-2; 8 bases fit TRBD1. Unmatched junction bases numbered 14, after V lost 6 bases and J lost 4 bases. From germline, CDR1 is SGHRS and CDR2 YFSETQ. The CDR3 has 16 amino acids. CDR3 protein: CASNPGGDRKAYGYTF. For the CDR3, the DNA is TGCGCCAGCAACCCCGGAGGGGACAGGAAGGCCTATGGCTACACCTTC.

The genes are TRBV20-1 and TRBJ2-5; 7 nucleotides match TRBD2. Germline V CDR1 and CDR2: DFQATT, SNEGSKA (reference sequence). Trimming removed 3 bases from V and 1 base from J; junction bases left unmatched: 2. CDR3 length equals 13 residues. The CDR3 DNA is TGCAGTGCTAGTCCTAGCGGCCAAGAGACCCAGTACTTC. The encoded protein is CSASPSGQETQYF.

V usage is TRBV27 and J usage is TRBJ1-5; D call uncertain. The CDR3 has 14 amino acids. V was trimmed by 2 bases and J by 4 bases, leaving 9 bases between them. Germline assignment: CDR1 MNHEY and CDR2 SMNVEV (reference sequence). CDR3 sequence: CASSLSGQNQPQHF. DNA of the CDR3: TGTGCCAGCAGTTTAAGTGGCCAGAATCAGCCCCAGCATTTT.